This T cell receptor (beta chain) was sequenced for a study of blood T cell repertoires in COVID-19. Background on the study: Sites in the United States, Italy and Spain provided acute and convalescent COVID-19 samples. In each case, the material was cDNA or gDNA derived from T cells, B-cell-depleted T cells, or PBMCs.

Study processing details: How many nucleated cells were present was estimated from reference gene primer amplification. Method: immunoSEQ multiplex PCR; TCRdb's copy keeps in-frame clones and lacks some. V and J calls and clone size are those listed in that table; D and trimming were worked out from the DNA. The sample consists of 90,000 to 120,000 clones, 80% to 95% of them appearing once. V dropped 6 bases and J dropped 6; count of bases not matched to a gene: 7. CDR3 length equals 13 residues. Germline values: CDR1 SQVTM, CDR2 ANQGSEA. V gene TRBV29-1 combines with J gene TRBJ2-2; TRBD1 aligns across 7 bases. Sequenced: peripheral blood. This sequence was found in a man between 65 and 85 years old with acute or convalescent COVID-19. CDR3 in amino acids: CSVGTVDPGELFF. In nucleotides, the CDR3 is TGCAGCGTGGGGACAGTTGATCCCGGGGAGCTGTTTTTT.